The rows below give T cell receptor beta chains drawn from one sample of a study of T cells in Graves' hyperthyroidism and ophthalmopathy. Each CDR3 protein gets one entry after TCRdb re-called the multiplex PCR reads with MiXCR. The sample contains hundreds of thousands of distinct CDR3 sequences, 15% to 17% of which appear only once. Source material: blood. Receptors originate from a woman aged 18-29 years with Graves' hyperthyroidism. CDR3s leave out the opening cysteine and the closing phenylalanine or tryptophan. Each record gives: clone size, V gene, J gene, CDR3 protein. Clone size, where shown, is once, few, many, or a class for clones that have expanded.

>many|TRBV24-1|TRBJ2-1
ATSDLATFEQF
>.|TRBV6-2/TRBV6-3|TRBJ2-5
ASSYSRGAQY
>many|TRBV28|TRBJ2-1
ASSFATGGNEQF
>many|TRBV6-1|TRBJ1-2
ASSSGTGVDGYT
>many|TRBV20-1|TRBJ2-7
SAREHGQGNYEQY
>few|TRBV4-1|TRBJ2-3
ASSQSQVAYTDTQY
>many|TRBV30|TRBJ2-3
AWSQGQLDTQY
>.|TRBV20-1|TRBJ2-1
SARGSSGRYNEQF
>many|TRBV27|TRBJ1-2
ASSPRTGENYGYT
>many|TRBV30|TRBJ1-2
AWSDEEASTLIGYT
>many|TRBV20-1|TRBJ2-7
SASLTGGEYEQY